This T cell receptor beta chain was identified in a study of blood T cell repertoires in COVID-19. Across the whole study: The analysed material was cDNA or gDNA that came from T cells, B-cell-depleted T cells, or PBMCs.

The CDR3 spans 16 residues. J lost 5 bases, V lost 5 bases, and 9 bases had no gene match. CDR1 and CDR2 (germline): SEHNR, FQNEAQ (reference sequence). Authors' analysis steps: Scientists estimated how many nucleated cells there were by amplifying reference gene primers. Assay: immunoSEQ multiplex PCR; the TCRdb copy retains only in-frame clones and omits some. For V, J and clone size, that table is used; D and trimming come from the DNA. The sample shows about 230,000 clones, around 78% of them seen only once. The sequence was obtained from a woman in her 70s with active or convalescent COVID-19. The chain is built from TRBV7-9 and TRBJ1-6; TRBD1 matches 7 bases. The sequenced sample was peripheral blood. This CDR3 is CASSPGTVPDNSPLHF. The CDR3, as DNA: TGTGCCAGCAGCCCGGGGACAGTACCAGATAATTCACCCCTCCACTTT.